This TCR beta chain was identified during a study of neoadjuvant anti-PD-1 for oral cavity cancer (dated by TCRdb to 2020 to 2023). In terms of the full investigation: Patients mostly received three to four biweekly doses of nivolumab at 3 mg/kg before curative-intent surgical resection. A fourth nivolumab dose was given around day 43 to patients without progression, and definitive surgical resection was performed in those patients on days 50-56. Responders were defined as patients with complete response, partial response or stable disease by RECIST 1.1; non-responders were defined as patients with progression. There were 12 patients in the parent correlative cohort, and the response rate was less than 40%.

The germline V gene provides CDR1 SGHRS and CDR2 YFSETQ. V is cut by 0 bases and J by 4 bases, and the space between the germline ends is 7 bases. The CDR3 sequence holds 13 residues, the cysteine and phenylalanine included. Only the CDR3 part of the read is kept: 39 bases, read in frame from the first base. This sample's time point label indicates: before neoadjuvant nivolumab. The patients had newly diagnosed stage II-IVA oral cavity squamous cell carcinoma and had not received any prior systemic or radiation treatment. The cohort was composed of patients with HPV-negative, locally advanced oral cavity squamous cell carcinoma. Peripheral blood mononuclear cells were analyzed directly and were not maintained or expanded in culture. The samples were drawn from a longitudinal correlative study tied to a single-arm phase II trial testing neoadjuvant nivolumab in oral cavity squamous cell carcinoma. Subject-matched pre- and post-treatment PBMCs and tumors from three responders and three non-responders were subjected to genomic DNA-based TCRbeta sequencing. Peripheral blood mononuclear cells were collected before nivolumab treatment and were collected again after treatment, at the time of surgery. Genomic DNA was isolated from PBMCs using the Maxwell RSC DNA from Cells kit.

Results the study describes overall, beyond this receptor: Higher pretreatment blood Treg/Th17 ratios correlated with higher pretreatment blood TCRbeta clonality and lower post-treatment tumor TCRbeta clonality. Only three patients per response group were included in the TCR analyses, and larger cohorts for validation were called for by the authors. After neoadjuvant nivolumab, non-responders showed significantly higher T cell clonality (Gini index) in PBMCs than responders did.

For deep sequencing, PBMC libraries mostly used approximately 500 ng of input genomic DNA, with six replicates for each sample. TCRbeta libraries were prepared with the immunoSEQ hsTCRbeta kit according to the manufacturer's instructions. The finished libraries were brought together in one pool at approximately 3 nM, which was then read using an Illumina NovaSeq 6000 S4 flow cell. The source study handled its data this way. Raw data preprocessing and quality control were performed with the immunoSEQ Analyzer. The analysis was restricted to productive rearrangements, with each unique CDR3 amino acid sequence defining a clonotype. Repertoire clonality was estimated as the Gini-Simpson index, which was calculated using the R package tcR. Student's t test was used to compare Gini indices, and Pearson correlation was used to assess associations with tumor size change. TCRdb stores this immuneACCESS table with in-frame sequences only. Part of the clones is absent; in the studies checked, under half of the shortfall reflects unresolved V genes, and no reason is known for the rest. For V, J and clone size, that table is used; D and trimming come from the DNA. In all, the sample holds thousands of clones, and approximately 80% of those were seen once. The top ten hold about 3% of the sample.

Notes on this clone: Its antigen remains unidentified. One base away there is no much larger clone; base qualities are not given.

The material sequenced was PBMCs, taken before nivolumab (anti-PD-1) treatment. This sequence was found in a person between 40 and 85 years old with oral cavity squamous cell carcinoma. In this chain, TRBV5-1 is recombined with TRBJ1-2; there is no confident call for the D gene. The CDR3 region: CASSLEGSYGYTF. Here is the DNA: TGCGCCAGCAGCTTGGAAGGGAGCTATGGCTACACCTTC.